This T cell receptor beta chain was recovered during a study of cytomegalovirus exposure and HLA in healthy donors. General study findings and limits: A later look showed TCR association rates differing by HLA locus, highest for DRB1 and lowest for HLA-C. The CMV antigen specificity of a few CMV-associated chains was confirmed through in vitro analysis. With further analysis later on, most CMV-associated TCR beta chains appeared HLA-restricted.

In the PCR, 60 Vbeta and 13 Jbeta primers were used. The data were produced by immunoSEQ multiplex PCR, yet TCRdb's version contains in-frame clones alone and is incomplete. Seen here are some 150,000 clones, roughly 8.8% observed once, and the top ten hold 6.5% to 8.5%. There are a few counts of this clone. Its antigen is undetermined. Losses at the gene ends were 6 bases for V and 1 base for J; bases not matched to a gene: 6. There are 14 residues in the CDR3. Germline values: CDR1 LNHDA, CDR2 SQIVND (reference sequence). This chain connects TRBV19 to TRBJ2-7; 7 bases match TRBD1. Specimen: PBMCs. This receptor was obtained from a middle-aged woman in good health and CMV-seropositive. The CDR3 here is CASSPTGNSYEQYF. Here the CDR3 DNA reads TGTGCCAGTAGCCCGACAGGGAATTCCTACGAGCAGTACTTC.